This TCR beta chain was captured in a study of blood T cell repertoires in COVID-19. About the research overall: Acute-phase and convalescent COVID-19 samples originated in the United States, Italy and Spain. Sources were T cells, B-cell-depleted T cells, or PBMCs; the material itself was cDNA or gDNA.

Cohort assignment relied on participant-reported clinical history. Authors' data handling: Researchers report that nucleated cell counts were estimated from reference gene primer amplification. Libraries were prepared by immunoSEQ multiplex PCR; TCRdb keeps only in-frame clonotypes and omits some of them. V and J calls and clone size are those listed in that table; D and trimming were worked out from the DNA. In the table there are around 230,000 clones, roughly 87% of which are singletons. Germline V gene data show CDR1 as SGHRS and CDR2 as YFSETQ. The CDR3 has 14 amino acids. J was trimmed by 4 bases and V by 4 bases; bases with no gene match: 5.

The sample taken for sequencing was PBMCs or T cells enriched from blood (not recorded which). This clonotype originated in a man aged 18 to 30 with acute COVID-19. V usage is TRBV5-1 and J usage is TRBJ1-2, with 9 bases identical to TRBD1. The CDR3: CASSPGTGPYGYTF. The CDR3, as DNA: TGCGCCAGCAGCCCCGGGACAGGGCCCTATGGCTACACCTTC.